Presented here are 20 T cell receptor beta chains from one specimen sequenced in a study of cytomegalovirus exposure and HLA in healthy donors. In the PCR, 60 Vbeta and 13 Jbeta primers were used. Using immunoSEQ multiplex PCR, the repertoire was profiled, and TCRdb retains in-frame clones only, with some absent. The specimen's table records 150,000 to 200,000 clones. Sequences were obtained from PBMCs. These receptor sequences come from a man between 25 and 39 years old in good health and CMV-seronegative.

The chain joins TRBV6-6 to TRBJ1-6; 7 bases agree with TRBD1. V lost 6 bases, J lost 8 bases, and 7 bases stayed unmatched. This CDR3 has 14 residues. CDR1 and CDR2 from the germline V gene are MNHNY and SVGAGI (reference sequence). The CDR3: CASSTGDRDSPLHF. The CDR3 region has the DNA TGTGCCAGCAGCACCGGAGACAGGGATTCACCCCTCCACTTT.

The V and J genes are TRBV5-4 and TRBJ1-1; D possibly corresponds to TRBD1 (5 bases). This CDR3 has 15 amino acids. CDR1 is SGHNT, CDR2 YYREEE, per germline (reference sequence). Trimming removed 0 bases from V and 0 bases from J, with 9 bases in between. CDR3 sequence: CASSLGQLMNTEAFF. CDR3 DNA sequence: TGTGCCAGCAGCTTGGGACAGCTCATGAACACTGAAGCTTTCTTT.

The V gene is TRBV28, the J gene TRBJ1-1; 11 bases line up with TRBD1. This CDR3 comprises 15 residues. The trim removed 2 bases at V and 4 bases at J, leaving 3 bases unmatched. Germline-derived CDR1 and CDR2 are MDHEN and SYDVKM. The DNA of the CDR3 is TGTGCCAGCAGTTTAGGGGGGACAGGGGGCACTGAAGCTTTCTTT. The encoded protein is CASSLGGTGGTEAFF.

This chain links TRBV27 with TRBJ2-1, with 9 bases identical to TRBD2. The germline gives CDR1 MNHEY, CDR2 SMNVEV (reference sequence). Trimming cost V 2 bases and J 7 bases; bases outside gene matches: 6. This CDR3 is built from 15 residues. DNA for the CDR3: TGTGCCAGCAGTTTAGTAGCGGGAGCACTGAATGAGCAGTTCTTC. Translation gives CASSLVAGALNEQFF.

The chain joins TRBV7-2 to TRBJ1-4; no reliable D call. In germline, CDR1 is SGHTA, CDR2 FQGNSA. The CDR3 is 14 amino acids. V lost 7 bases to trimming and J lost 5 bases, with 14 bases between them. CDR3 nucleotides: TGTGCCAGCACTGGAGGGAGAGGGAATGAAAAACTGTTTTTT. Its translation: CASTGGRGNEKLFF.

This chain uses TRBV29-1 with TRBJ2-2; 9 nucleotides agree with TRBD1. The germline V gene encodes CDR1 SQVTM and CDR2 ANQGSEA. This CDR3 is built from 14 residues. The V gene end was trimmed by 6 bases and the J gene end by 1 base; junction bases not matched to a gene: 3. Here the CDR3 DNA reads TGCAGCGTCGGGACAGGGAAGAACACCGGGGAGCTGTTTTTT. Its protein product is CSVGTGKNTGELFF.

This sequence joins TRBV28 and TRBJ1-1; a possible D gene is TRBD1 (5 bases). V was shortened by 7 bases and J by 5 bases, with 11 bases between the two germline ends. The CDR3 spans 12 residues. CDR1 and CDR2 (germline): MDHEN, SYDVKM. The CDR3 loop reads CASTRVWTEAFF. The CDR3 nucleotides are TGTGCCAGCACCAGGGTATGGACTGAAGCTTTCTTT.

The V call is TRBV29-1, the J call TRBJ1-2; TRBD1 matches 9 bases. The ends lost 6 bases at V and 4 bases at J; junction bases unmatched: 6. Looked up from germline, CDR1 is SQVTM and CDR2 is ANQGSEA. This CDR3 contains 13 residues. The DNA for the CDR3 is TGCAGCGTGGACAGGGGACAGGGCTATGGCTACACCTTC. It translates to CSVDRGQGYGYTF.

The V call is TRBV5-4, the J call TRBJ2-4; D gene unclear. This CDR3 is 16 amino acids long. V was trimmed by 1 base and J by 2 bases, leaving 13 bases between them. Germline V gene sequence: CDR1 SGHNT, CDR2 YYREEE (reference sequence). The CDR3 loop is CASSLWAGTSKNIQYF. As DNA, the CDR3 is TGTGCCAGCAGCTTGTGGGCAGGAACGTCCAAAAACATTCAGTACTTC.

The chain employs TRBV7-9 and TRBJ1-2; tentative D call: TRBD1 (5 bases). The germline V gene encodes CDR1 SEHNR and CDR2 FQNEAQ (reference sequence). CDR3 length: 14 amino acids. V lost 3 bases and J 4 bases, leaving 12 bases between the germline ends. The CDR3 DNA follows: TGTGCCAGCAGCTTGGCAGGGATTAGCTATGGCTACACCTTC. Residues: CASSLAGISYGYTF.

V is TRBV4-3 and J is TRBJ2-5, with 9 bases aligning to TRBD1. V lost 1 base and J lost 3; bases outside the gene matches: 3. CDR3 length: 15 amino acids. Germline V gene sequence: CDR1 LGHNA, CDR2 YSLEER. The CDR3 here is CASSQARDREETQYF. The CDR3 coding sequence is TGCGCCAGCAGCCAAGCTCGGGACAGGGAAGAGACCCAGTACTTC.

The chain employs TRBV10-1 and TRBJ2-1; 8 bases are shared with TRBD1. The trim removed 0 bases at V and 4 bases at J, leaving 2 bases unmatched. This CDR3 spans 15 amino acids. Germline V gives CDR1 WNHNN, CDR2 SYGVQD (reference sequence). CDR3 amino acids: CASSESGDRYNEQFF. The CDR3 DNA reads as TGCGCCAGCAGTGAGTCTGGGGACAGGTACAATGAGCAGTTCTTC.

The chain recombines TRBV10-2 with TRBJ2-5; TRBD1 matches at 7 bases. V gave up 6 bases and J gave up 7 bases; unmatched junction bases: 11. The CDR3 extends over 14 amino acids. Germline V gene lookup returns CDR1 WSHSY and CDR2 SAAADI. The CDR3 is CASRRQGRAGTQYF. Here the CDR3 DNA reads TGCGCCAGCAGGAGACAGGGCCGGGCAGGGACCCAGTACTTC.

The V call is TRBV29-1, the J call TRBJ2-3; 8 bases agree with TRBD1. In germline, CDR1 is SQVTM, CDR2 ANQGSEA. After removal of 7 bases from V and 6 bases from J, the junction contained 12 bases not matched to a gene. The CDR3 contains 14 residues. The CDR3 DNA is TGCAGCGCTGCGGACAGGGCTGAAACCGATACGCAGTATTTT. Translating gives CSAADRAETDTQYF.

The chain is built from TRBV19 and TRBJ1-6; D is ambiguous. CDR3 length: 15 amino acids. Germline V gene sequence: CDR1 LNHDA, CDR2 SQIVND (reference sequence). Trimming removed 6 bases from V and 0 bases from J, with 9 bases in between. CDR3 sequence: CASRAGSSYNSPLHF. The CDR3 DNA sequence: TGTGCCAGTAGGGCGGGGAGCTCCTATAATTCACCCCTCCACTTT.

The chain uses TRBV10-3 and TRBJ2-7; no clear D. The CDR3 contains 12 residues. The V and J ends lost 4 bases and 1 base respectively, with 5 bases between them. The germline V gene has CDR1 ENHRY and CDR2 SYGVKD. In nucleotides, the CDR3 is TGTGCCATCAGTGGAGATTCCTACGAGCAGTACTTC. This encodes CAISGDSYEQYF.

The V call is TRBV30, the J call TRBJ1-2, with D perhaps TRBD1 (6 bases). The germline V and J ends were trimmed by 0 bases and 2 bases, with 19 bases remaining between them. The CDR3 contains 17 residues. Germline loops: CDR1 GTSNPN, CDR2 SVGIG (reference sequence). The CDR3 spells CAWSVPWGTRSNYGYTF. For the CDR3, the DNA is TGTGCCTGGAGTGTACCTTGGGGGACACGATCAAACTATGGCTACACCTTC. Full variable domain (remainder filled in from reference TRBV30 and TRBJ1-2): SQTIHQWPATLVQPVGSPLSLECTVEGTSNPNLYWYRQAAGRGLQLLFYSVGIGQISSEVPQNLSASRPQDRQFILSSKKLLLSDSGFYLCAWSVPWGTRSNYGYTFGSGTRLTVV.

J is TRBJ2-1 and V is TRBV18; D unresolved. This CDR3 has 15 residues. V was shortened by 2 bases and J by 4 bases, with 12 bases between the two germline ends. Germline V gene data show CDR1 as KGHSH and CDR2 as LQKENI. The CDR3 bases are TGTGCCAGCTCACCAACACAGCAGCCTTACAATGAGCAGTTCTTC. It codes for CASSPTQQPYNEQFF.

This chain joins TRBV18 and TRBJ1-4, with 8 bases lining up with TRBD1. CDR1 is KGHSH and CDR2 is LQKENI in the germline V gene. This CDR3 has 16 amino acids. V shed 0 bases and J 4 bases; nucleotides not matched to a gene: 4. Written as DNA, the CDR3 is TGTGCCAGCTCACCACCCCAGGGGGCCCTTAATGAAAAACTGTTTTTT. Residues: CASSPPQGALNEKLFF.

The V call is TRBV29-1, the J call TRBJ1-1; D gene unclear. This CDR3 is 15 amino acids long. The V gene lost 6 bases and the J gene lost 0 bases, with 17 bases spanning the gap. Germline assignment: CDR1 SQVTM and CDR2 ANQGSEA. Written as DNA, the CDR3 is TGCAGCGTCTATTTCCCCACCCCTATGAACACTGAAGCTTTCTTT. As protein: CSVYFPTPMNTEAFF. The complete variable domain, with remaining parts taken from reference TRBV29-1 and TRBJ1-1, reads SAVISQKPSRDICQRGTSLTIQCQVDSQVTMMFWYRQQPGQSLTLIATANQGSEATYESGFVIDKFPISRPNLTFSTLTVSNMSPEDSSIYLCSVYFPTPMNTEAFFGQGTRLTVV.